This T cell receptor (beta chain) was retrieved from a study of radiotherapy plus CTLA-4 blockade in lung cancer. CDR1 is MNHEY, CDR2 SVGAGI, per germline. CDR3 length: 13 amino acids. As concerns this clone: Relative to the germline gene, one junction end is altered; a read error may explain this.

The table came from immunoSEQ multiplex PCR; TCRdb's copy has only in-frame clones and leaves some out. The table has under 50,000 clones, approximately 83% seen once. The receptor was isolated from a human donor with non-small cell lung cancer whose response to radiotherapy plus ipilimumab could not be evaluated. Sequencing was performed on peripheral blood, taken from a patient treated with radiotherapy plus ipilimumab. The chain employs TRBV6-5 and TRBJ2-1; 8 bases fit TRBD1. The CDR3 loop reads CAGSYDRGYEQFF. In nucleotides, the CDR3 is TGTGCCGGCAGTTACGACAGGGGATATGAGCAGTTCTTC.